This T cell receptor (beta chain) was retrieved from a study of shared clonotypes between healthy human individuals. Overall study: There were three CD4 naive, three CD4 memory, two CD8 naive and one CD8 memory plates per donor.

Overall study results and limits: The study generally estimated greater richness for naive than memory subsets.

Details on this clone: Its antigen remains unknown. Sequence at one end of the junction differs from germline and may be a read error.

Germline V gene lookup returns CDR1 GTSNPN and CDR2 SVGIG (reference sequence). This CDR3 is 12 amino acids long. All donors were healthy HIV-negative adults lacking recent acute infections or vaccinations. Sequencing was performed with immunoSEQ multiplex PCR; in TCRdb, only in-frame clones are kept and a portion is missing. The sample has millions of clones; roughly 95% are singletons. The TCR was taken from a man in his late teens or twenties in good health. This chain links TRBV30 with TRBJ1-2; the D is unclear. Sequencing was carried out using naive CD4+ T cells sorted from blood. Noted subset: CD45RA+ positively selected. CDR3 bases: TGTGCCGGGAGAGAGGTGAACTATGGCTACACCTTC. Translated, it gives CAGREVNYGYTF. The full variable domain, in which reference TRBV30 and TRBJ1-2 provide the parts outside the CDR3, is SQTIHQWPATLVQPVGSPLSLECTVEGTSNPNLYWYRQAAGRGLQLLFYSVGIGQISSEVPQNLSASRPQDRQFILSSKKLLLSDSGFYLCAGREVNYGYTFGSGTRLTVV.